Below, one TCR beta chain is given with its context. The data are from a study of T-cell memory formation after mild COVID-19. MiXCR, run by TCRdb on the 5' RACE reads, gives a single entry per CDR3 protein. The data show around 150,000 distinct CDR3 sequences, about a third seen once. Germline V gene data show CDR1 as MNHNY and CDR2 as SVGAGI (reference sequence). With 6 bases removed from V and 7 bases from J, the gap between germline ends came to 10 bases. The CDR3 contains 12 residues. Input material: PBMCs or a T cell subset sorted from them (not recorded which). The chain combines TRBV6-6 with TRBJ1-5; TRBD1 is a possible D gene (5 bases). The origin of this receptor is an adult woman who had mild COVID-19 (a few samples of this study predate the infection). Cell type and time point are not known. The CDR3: CASSRDSQPQHF. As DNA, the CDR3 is TGTGCCAGCAGCCGCGACAGCCAGCCCCAGCATTTT.